This TCR beta chain was identified during a study of CD8 T cells in Susac syndrome. RNA amounts of roughly 0.45 to 1 ug underwent reverse transcription with random hexamers. In TCRdb, the immunoSEQ multiplex PCR reads were re-called with MiXCR into one record per CDR3 protein. The sample has around 200,000 distinct CDR3 sequences, approximately 95% seen once. This clonotype was recorded a few times. The clonotype comes from a human donor in good health. Sequenced input: CD4+ T cells from PBMCs.

DNA of the CDR3: TGCAGTGCTTCTCGGACTAGCGGGGGGCCCTACAATGAGCAGTTCTTC. It yields the protein CSASRTSGGPYNEQFF. The V and J genes are TRBV20-1 and TRBJ2-1; 14 positions agree with TRBD2. CDR1 is DFQATT, CDR2 SNEGSKA, per germline (reference sequence). Unmatched junction bases numbered 5, after V lost 5 bases and J lost 2 bases. The CDR3 is 16 amino acids.